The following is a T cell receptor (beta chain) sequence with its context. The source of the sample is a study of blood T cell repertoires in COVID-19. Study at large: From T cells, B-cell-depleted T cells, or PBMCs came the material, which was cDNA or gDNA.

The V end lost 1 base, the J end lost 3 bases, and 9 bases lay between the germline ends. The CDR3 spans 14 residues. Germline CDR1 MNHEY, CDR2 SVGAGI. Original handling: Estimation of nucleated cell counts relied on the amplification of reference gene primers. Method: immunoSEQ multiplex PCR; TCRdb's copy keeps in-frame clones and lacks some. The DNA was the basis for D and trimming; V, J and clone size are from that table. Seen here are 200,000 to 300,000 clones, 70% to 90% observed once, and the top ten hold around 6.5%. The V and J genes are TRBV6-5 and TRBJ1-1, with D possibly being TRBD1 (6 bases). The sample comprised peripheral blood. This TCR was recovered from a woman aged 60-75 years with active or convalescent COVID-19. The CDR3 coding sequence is TGTGCCAGCAGTTACTGGGGGCAGCACACTGAAGCTTTCTTT. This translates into CASSYWGQHTEAFF.